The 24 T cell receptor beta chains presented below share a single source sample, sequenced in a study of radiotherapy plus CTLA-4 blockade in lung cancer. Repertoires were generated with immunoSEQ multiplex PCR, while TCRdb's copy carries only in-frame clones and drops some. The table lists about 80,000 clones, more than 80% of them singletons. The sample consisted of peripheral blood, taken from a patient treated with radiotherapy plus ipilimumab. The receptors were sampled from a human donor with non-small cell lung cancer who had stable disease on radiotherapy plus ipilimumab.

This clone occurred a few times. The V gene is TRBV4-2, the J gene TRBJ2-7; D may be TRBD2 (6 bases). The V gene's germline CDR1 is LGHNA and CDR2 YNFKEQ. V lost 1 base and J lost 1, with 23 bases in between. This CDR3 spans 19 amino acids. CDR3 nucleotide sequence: TGTGCCAGCAGCCAAGGGGCTAATAGACTAGACGGGGGATCCTACGAGCAGTACTTC. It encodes CASSQGANRLDGGSYEQYF.

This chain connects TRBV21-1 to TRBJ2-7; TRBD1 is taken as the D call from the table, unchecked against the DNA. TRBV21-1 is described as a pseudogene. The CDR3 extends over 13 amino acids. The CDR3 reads CASSKDIAYEQYF. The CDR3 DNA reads TGTGCCAGCAGCAAGGACATCGCCTACGAGCAGTACTTC.

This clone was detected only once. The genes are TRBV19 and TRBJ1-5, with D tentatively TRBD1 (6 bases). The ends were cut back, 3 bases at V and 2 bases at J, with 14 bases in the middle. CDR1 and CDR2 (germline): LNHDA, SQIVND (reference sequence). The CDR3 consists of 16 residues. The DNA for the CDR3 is TGTGCCAGTAGTATGATGGGGGCGCAGGGCAATCAGCCCCAGCATTTT. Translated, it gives CASSMMGAQGNQPQHF.

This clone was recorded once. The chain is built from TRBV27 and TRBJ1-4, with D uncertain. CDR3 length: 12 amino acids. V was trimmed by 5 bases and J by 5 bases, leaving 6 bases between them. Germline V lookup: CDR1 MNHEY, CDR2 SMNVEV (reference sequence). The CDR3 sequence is CASSHGNEKLFF. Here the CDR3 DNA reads TGTGCCAGCAGTCATGGGAATGAAAAACTGTTTTTT.

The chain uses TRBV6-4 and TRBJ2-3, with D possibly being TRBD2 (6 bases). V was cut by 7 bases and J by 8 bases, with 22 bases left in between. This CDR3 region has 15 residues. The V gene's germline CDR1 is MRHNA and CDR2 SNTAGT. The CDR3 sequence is CASTREALAPCTQYF. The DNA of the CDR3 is TGTGCCAGCACGAGGGAGGCCCTAGCCCCTTGTACGCAGTATTTT.

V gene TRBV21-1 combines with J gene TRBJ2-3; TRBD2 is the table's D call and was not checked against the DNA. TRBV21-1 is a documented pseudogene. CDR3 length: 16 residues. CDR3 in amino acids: CARPAGRRRRTDTQYF. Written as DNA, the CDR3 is TGTGCCAGACCGGCGGGCCGGAGGCGTCGCACAGATACGCAGTATTTT.

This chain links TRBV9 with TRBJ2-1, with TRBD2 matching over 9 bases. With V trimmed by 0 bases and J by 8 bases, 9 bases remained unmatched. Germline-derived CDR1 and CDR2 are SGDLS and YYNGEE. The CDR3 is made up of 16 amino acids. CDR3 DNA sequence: TGTGCCAGCAGCGTAGCTATCAGCGGGAGGTTCGATGAGCAGTTCTTC. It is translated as CASSVAISGRFDEQFF.

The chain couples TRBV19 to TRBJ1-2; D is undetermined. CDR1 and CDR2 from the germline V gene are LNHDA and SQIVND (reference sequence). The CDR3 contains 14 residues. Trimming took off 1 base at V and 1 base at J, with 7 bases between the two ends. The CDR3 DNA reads TGTGCCAGTAGTATAGGAACAGATAACTATGGCTACACCTTC. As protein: CASSIGTDNYGYTF.

In DNA form, the CDR3 reads TGTGCCAGCAGACCCTTGACAGGGCTCGGAAACACCATATATTTT. Protein product: CASRPLTGLGNTIYF. The genes are TRBV6-5 and TRBJ1-3, with 7 bases identical to TRBD1. Germline loops: CDR1 MNHEY, CDR2 SVGAGI. The CDR3 runs to 15 residues. Trimming removed 6 bases from V and 4 bases from J; junction bases left unmatched: 9.

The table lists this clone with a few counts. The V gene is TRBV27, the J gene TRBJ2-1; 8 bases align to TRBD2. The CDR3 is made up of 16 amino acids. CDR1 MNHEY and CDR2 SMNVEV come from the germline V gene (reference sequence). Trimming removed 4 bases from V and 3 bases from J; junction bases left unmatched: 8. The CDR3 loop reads CASSSRGRGDYNEQFF. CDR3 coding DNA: TGTGCCAGCAGTTCCCGGGGGCGGGGGGACTACAATGAGCAGTTCTTC.

The chain's CDR3 is CASGGGLQETQYF. CDR3 nucleotide sequence: TGTGCTAGTGGTGGGGGCCTCCAAGAGACCCAGTACTTC. This chain connects TRBV12-5 to TRBJ2-5; perhaps TRBD1 as D (6 bases). This CDR3 is built from 13 residues. The germline V and J ends were trimmed by 5 bases and 1 base, with 8 bases remaining between them. In germline, CDR1 is LGHNT, CDR2 FRNRAP.

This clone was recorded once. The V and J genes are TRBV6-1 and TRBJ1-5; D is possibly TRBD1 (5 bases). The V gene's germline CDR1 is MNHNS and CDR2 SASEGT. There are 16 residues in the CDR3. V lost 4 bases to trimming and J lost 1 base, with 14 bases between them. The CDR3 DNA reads TGTGCCAGCAGTGCCGTTGGGGGGTTCAGCAATCAGCCCCAGCATTTT. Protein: CASSAVGGFSNQPQHF.

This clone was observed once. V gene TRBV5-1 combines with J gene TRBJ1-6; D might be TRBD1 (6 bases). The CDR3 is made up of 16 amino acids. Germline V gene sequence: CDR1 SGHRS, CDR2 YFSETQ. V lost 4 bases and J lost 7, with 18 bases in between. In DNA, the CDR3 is TGCGCCAGCAGCGACGGTCCGGGACAAAAGAATTCACCCCTCCACTTT. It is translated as CASSDGPGQKNSPLHF.

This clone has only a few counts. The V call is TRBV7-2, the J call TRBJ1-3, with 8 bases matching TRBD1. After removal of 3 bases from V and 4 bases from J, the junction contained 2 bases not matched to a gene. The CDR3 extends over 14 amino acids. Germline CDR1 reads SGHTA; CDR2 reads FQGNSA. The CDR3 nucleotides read TGTGCCAGCAGCTTCCGGGACAGGGGAAACACCATATATTTT. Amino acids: CASSFRDRGNTIYF.

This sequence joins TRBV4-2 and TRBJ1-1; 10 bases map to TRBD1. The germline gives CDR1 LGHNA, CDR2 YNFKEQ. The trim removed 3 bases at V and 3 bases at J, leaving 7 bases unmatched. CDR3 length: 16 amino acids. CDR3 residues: CASSQFDRGLDTEAFF. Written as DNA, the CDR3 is TGTGCCAGCAGCCAGTTCGACAGGGGGCTGGACACTGAAGCTTTCTTT.

The CDR3: CASSLDSRNKPQHF. The CDR3 DNA is TGTGCCAGCAGTTTAGATTCCAGGAATAAGCCCCAGCATTTT. The chain combines TRBV28 with TRBJ1-5; D unresolved. The germline V gene encodes CDR1 MDHEN and CDR2 SYDVKM. V lost 2 bases and J 8 bases, leaving 13 bases between the germline ends. CDR3 size: 14 residues.

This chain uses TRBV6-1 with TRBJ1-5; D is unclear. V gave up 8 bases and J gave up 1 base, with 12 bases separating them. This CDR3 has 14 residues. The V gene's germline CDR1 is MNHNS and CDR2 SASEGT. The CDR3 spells CASARQPSNQPQHF. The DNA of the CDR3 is TGTGCCAGCGCTCGGCAGCCGAGCAATCAGCCCCAGCATTTT.

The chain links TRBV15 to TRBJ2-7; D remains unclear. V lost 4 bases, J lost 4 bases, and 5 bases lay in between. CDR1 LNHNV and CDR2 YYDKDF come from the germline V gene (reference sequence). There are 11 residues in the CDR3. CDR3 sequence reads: CATSTGYEQYF. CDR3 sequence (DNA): TGTGCCACCAGCACGGGTTACGAGCAGTACTTC.

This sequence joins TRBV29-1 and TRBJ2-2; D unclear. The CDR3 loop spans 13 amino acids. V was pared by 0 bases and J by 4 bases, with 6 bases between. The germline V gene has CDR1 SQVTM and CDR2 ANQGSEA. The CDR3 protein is CSVEDHATGELFF. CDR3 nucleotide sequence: TGCAGCGTTGAAGATCACGCCACCGGGGAGCTGTTTTTT.

CDR3 DNA sequence: TGTGCCGTCGGGCAACCTCAGGGGTCTGGAAACACCATATATTTT. Its translation: CAVGQPQGSGNTIYF. The rearrangement links TRBV10-3 to TRBJ1-3, with a weak D call TRBD1 (6 bases). CDR3 length equals 15 residues. The V gene lost 11 bases and the J gene lost 1 base, with 18 bases spanning the gap. Germline CDR1 reads ENHRY; CDR2 reads SYGVKD.

DNA for the CDR3: TGTGCCAGCAGTCCCCGGACTAGCGGGGGATCCTGGTACTTC. Translation gives CASSPRTSGGSWYF. The rearrangement uses TRBV27 and TRBJ2-5, with 13 positions matching TRBD2. CDR3 size: 14 residues. The germline V gene encodes CDR1 MNHEY and CDR2 SMNVEV (reference sequence). Losses at the gene ends were 5 bases for V and 13 bases for J; bases not matched to a gene: 10.

CDR3 bases: TGTGCCAGCAGCGCGAACTCCGGACACTATGGCTACACCTTC. It encodes CASSANSGHYGYTF. This chain uses TRBV2 with TRBJ1-2; D is undetermined. CDR3 length equals 14 residues. Trimming shortened V by 6 bases and J by 3 bases, and 14 bases separated the two germline ends. CDR1 is SNHLY and CDR2 is FYNNEI in the germline V gene.

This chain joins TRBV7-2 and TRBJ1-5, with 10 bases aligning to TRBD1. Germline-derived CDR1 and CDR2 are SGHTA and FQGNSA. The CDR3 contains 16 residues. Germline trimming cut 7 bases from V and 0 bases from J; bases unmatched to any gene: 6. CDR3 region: CASIRTGGHSNQPQHF. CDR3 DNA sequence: TGTGCCAGCATCAGGACAGGGGGGCATAGCAATCAGCCCCAGCATTTT.

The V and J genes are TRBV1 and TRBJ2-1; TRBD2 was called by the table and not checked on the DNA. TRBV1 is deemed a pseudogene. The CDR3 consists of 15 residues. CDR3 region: CTSSRTSGSGNEQFF. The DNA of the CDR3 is TGCACCAGCAGCCGGACTAGCGGGAGTGGCAATGAGCAGTTCTTC.